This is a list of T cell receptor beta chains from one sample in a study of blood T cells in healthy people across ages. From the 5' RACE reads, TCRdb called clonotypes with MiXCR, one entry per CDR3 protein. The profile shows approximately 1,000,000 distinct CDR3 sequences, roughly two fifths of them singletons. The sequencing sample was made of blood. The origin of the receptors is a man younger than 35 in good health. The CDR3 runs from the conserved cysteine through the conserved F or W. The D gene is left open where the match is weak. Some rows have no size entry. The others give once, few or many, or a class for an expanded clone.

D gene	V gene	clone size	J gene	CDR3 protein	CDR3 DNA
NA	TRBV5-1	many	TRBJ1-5	CASSLDSSNQPQHF	TGTGCCAGCAGCTTAGACAGTAGCAATCAGCCCCAGCATTTT
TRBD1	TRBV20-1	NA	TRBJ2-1	CSARTGTGGLNEQFF	TGCAGTGCTAGAACCGGGACAGGGGGCTTGAATGAGCAGTTCTTC
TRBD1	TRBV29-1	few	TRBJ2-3	CSVLPGQGPDTQYF	TGCAGCGTACTACCGGGACAGGGACCAGATACGCAGTATTTT
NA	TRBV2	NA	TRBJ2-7	CASSGSQGGYEQYF	TGTGCCAGCAGTGGCTCTCAGGGGGGCTACGAGCAGTACTTC
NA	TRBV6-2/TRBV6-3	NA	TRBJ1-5	CASSAGGSRPQHF	TGTGCCAGCAGCGCCGGGGGCAGCCGGCCCCAGCATTTT
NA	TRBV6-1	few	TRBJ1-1	CASSDRMNTEAFF	TGTGCCAGCAGTGATAGGATGAACACTGAAGCTTTCTTT
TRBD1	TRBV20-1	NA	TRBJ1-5	CSALYRQGSTSNQPQHF	TGCAGTGCCCTCTATCGACAGGGGAGTACTTCCAATCAGCCCCAGCATTTT
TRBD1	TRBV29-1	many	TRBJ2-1	CSVGGRQGLAYNEQFF	TGCAGCGTTGGAGGGAGACAGGGGCTAGCCTACAATGAGCAGTTCTTC
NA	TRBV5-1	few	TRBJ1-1	CASSLGVGVTEAFF	TGCGCCAGCAGCTTGGGGGTAGGGGTCACTGAAGCTTTCTTT
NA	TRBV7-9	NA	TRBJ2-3	CASSSQQERVDSTDTQYF	TGTGCCAGCAGCTCCCAACAGGAACGGGTCGATAGCACAGATACGCAGTATTTT
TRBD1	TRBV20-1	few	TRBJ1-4	CSVSTGPNEKLFF	TGCAGTGTCTCGACAGGGCCAAATGAAAAACTGTTTTTT
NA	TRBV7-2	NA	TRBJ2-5	CASKSAAVATQYF	TGTGCCAGCAAGAGTGCGGCTGTCGCGACCCAGTACTTC
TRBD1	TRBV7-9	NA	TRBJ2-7	CASSPRDSSSDEQYF	TGTGCCAGCAGCCCCCGGGACAGTTCATCCGACGAGCAGTACTTC
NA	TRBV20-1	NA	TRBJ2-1	CSARGWLRPGNEQFF	TGCAGTGCTAGAGGTTGGCTCCGACCGGGGAATGAGCAGTTCTTC
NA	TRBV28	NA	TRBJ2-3	CASSSPEGYSAEDTQYF	TGTGCCAGCAGTTCACCCGAGGGATACTCAGCAGAAGATACGCAGTATTTT
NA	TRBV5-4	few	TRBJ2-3	CASSSRGASTDTQYF	TGTGCCAGCAGTTCTCGGGGGGCTAGCACAGATACGCAGTATTTT
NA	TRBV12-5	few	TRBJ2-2	CASGLVPGRNTGELFF	TGTGCTAGTGGTTTGGTACCGGGGCGTAACACCGGGGAGTTGTTTTTT
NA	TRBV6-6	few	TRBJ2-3	CASIFSLTTDTQYF	TGTGCCAGCATCTTTAGTCTAACCACAGATACGCAGTATTTT
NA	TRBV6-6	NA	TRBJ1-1	CASSRKAGHENTEAFF	TGTGCCAGCAGCCGGAAAGCTGGACACGAGAACACTGAAGCTTTCTTT
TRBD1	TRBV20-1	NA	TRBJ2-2	CSARTPRTGTNTGELFF	TGCAGTGCTAGAACCCCTCGGACAGGGACGAACACCGGGGAGCTGTTTTTT
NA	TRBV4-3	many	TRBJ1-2	CASSQADRYGYTF	TGCGCCAGCAGCCAAGCGGACAGATATGGCTACACCTTC
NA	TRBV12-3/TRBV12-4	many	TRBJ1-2	CASSPMGYGYTF	TGTGCCAGCAGTCCTATGGGCTATGGCTACACCTTC
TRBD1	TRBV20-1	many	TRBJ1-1	CSARDLKGQPEAFF	TGCAGTGCTAGAGATCTTAAGGGACAGCCTGAAGCTTTCTTT
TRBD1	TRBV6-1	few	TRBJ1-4	CASLSPTGTGGENEKLFF	TGTGCCAGCCTCTCCCCAACCGGGACAGGGGGGGAGAATGAAAAACTGTTTTTT
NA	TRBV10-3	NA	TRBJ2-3	CAIRAAVTDTQYF	TGTGCCATCAGAGCAGCCGTCACAGATACGCAGTATTTT
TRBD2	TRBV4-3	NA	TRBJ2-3	CASSQKLATSTDTQYF	TGCGCCAGCAGCCAAAAACTAGCGACTAGCACAGATACGCAGTATTTT
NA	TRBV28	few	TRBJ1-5	CASSLILENQPQHF	TGTGCCAGCAGTTTAATACTGGAAAATCAGCCCCAGCATTTT
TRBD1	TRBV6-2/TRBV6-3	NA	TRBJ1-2	CASSLQGLNYGYTF	TGTGCCAGCAGCTTACAGGGGTTGAACTATGGCTACACCTTC
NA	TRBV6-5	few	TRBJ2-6	CASSYGQFSSGANVLTF	TGTGCCAGCAGTTACGGCCAGTTCAGCTCTGGGGCCAACGTCCTGACTTTC
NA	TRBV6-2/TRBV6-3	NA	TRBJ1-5	CASRKLSPGATNQPQHF	TGTGCCAGCAGAAAGCTAAGCCCAGGGGCCACTAATCAGCCCCAGCATTTT
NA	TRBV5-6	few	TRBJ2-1	CASSPHGAPYNEQFF	TGTGCCAGCAGCCCTCACGGGGCCCCCTACAATGAGCAGTTCTTC
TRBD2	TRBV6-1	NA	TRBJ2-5	CASRPTGLREFQETQYF	TGTGCTAGCAGACCGACCGGTTTGCGGGAGTTCCAAGAGACCCAGTACTTC
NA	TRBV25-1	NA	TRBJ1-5	CASSDRTNQPQHF	TGTGCCAGCAGTGATCGTACCAATCAGCCCCAGCATTTT
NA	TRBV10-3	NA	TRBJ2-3	CAITVSDTDTQYF	TGTGCCATCACTGTCAGCGATACAGATACGCAGTATTTT
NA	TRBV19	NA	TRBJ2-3	CASQSRGAADTQYF	TGTGCCAGTCAGTCCAGGGGGGCCGCAGATACGCAGTATTTT
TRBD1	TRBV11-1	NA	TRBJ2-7	CASSPKDRGRLSSYNEQYF	TGTGCCAGCAGCCCCAAGGACAGGGGGCGGTTAAGCTCCTACAATGAGCAGTACTTC
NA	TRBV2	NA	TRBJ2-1	CASSDEETQFF	TGTGCCAGCAGTGACGAAGAGACCCAGTTCTTC